A single sample gave rise to the 10 T cell receptor beta chains below, sequenced in a study of regulatory T cells in long-lasting Graves disease. Time point of the sample: newly diagnosed GD, antithyroid drugs for less than 3 months. The TCR library was prepared using RNA isolated from PBMCs. Building of the TCR beta libraries involved iRepertoire HTBI primers and Arm-PCR of CDR3 regions. TCRdb re-called the multiplex PCR reads through MiXCR, storing one row per CDR3 protein. The sample shows over 200,000 distinct CDR3 sequences, approximately 20% of them seen only once. The sample was peripheral blood mononuclear cells (PBMCs), taken at new diagnosis, from a patient treated with antithyroid drugs. All receptors come from a female donor with Graves disease.

This clonotype was detected many times. The chain uses TRBV24-1 and TRBJ2-2, with D uncertain. CDR1 is KGHDR, CDR2 SFDVKD, per germline. This CDR3 spans 13 amino acids. The ends were cut back, 7 bases at V and 3 bases at J, with 8 bases in the middle. The CDR3 nucleotides read TGTGCCACCAGCGACCAGTACACCGGGGAGCTGTTTTTT. Its protein product is CATSDQYTGELFF.

This clonotype was counted ten times or more. The rearrangement uses TRBV18 and TRBJ1-2, with D hard to call. Germline V gives CDR1 KGHSH, CDR2 LQKENI. The CDR3 is 16 residues long. Between the trimmed V and J ends, which lost 3 bases and 2 bases, there was a span of 16 bases. DNA for the CDR3: TGTGCCAGCTCACCGACTAACACGGACTCGAACTATGGCTACACCTTC. The encoded protein is CASSPTNTDSNYGYTF.

This clonotype came up many times. The junction does not match germline at one end; this may be a read error. The gene calls are TRBV6-2 or TRBV6-3 and TRBJ1-6; the D gene is possibly TRBD1 (5 bases). Germline CDR1 MNHEY, CDR2 SVGEGT. The CDR3 length is 16 residues. In DNA, the CDR3 is TGTGCCAGCAGTGGGGGAGGGGATCGATTGAGTTCACCCCCCCACTTT. This codes for CASSGGGDRLSSPPHF.

The chain joins TRBV20-1 to TRBJ2-5, with TRBD2 matching over 7 bases. Germline V CDR1 and CDR2: DFQATT, SNEGSKA (reference sequence). Trimming took 4 bases from V and 2 from J; bases not matched to a gene: 4. There are 13 residues in the CDR3. CDR3 amino acids: CSAMGEGQETQYF. The CDR3 bases are TGCAGTGCTATGGGGGAGGGGCAAGAGACCCAGTACTTC.

At least ten counts were recorded for this clonotype. This chain links TRBV3-1 with TRBJ1-5; maybe TRBD1 (5 bases). The length of the CDR3 is 15 residues. Germline values: CDR1 LGHDT, CDR2 YNNKEL (reference sequence). V lost 1 base to trimming and J lost 4 bases, with 11 bases between them. CDR3 in DNA: TGTGCCAGCAGCCAAGGGGACGGTCTTAATCAGCCCCAGCATTTT. Its protein product is CASSQGDGLNQPQHF. Filled out from reference TRBV3-1 and TRBJ1-5, the complete variable domain reads DTAVSQTPKYLVTQMGNDKSIKCEQNLGHDTMYWYKQDSKKFLKIMFSYNNKELIINETVPNRFSPKSPDKAHLNLHINSLELGDSAVYFCASSQGDGLNQPQHFGDGTRLSIL.

This chain links TRBV28 with TRBJ1-6; 7 bases agree with TRBD1. The germline V gene has CDR1 MDHEN and CDR2 SYDVKM. The CDR3 is 13 amino acids. V dropped 6 bases and J dropped 7; count of bases not matched to a gene: 3. The CDR3 nucleotides are TGTGCCAGCAGGGGGACAGCAAATTCACCCCTCCACTTT. Its translation: CASRGTANSPLHF.

There are many counts of this clonotype. The chain has TRBV18 and TRBJ2-2, with TRBD2 matching 10 bases. From germline, CDR1 is KGHSH and CDR2 LQKENI. J gave up 5 bases and V 0 bases, and 6 bases lay outside the gene matches. This CDR3 is built from 17 residues. In nucleotides, the CDR3 is TGTGCCAGCTCACCACCGATCTCTAGCGGGAGAACCGGGGAGCTGTTTTTT. Translated, it gives CASSPPISSGRTGELFF.

The J gene is TRBJ2-3, the V gene TRBV3-1, with 7 bases matching TRBD2. Germline-derived CDR1 and CDR2 are LGHDT and YNNKEL (reference sequence). V shed 1 base, J shed 2 bases, and the junction held 6 bases outside the gene matches. The CDR3 contains 16 residues. CDR3 sequence reads: CASSQGAGVATDTQYF. In DNA, the CDR3 is TGTGCCAGCAGCCAAGGGGCGGGAGTGGCCACAGATACGCAGTATTTT.

A remark on this clonotype: A read error may be the cause here, since a much bigger clone is one base away. This rearrangement joins TRBV7-2 to TRBJ2-7; TRBD1 might be the D (6 bases). With 3 bases removed from V and 0 bases from J, the gap between germline ends came to 6 bases. Germline loops: CDR1 SGHTA, CDR2 FQGNSA. This CDR3 region has 13 residues. The CDR3 region is CASSFRGSYEQYF. DNA for the CDR3: TGTGCCAGCAGCTTCAGGGGCTCCTACGAGCAGTACTTC.

This clonotype was observed many times. The chain carries TRBV6-1 and TRBJ1-3; 8 bases align to TRBD1. CDR1 is MNHNS and CDR2 is SASEGT in the germline V gene. Trimming removed 2 bases from V and 3 bases from J; junction bases left unmatched: 6. This CDR3 is built from 16 residues. The CDR3 DNA reads TGTGCCAGCAGTGAAAGAGGACAGGGTAGTGGAAACACCATATATTTT. The encoded protein is CASSERGQGSGNTIYF.